This T cell receptor beta chain originates from a study of cytomegalovirus exposure and HLA in healthy donors. Trimming left V 5 bases short and J 6 bases short, with 8 bases between. This CDR3 is built from 12 residues. Germline CDR1 SGHTA, CDR2 FQGNSA. Primers included in the PCR were 60 Vbeta and 13 Jbeta primers. Assay used: immunoSEQ multiplex PCR; TCRdb lists only in-frame clones, some missing. The table records about 110,000 clones, less than 85% of them present only once. The V gene is TRBV7-2, the J gene TRBJ2-1; no reliable D call. The sequence was collected from a woman in her forties in good health and CMV-seropositive. Sequencing input: PBMCs. In nucleotides, the CDR3 is TGTGCCAGCAGCCGACTTGTCAATGAGCAGTTCTTC. Residues: CASSRLVNEQFF.